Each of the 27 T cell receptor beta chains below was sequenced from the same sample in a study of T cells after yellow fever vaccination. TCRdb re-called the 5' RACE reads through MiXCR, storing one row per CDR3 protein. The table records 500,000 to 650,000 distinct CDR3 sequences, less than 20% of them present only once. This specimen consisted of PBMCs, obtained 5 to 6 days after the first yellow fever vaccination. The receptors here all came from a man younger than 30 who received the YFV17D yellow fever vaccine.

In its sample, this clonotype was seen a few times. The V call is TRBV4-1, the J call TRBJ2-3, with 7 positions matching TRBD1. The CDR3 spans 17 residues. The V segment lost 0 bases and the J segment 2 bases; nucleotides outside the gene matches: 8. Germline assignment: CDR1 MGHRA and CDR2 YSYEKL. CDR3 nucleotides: TGCGCCAGCAGCCAAGATCGCAGGGGGAGATACACAGATACGCAGTATTTT. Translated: CASSQDRRGRYTDTQYF.

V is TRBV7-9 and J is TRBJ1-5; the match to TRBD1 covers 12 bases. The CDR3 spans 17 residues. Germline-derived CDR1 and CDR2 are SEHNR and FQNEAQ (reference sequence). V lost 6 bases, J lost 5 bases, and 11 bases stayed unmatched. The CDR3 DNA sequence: TGTGCCAGCAGTCGCACCCGGGACAGGGGGCTTCATCAGCCCCAGCATTTT. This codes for CASSRTRDRGLHQPQHF. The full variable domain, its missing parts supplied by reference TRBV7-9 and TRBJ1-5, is DTGVSQNPRHKITKRGQNVTFRCDPISEHNRLYWYRQTLGQGPEFLTYFQNEAQLEKSRLLSDRFSAERPKGSFSTLEIQRTEQGDSAMYLCASSRTRDRGLHQPQHFGDGTRLSIL.

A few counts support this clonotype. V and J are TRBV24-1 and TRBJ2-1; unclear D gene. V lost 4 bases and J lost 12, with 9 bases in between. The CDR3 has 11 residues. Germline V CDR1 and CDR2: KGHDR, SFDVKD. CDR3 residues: CATSDGSGQFF. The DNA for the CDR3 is TGTGCCACCAGTGACGGAAGTGGGCAGTTCTTC.

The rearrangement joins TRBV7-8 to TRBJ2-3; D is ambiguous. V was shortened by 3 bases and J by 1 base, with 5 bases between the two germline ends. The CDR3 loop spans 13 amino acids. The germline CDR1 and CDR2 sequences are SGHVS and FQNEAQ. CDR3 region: CASSFSRTDTQYF. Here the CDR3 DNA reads TGTGCCAGCAGCTTCAGCCGCACAGATACGCAGTATTTT.

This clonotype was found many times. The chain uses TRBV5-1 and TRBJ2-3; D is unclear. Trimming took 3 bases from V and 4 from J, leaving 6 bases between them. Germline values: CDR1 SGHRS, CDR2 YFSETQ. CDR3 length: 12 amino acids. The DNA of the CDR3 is TGCGCCAGCAGCTCCTATTCAGATACGCAGTATTTT. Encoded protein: CASSSYSDTQYF.

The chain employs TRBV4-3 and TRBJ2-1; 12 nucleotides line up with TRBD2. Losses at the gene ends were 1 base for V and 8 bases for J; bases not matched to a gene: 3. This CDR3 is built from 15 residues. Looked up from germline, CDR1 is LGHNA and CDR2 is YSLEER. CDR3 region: CASSQGLAGVYEQFF. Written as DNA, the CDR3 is TGCGCCAGCAGCCAAGGACTAGCGGGGGTTTATGAGCAGTTCTTC.

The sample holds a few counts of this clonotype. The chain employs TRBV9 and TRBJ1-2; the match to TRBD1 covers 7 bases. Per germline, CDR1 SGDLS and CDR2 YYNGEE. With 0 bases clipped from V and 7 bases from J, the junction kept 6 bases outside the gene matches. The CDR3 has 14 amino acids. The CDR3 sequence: CASSVGQGPGGYTF. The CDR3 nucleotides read TGTGCCAGCAGCGTAGGACAGGGACCTGGTGGCTACACCTTC.

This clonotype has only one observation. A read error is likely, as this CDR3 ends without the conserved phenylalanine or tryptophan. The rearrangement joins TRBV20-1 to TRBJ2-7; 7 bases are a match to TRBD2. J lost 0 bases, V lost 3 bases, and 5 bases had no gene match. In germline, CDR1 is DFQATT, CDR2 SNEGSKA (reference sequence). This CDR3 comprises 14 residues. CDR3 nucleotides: TGCAGTGCTAGTGAGCGGGGTTTCTCCTACGAGCAGTACATC. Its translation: CSASERGFSYEQYI.

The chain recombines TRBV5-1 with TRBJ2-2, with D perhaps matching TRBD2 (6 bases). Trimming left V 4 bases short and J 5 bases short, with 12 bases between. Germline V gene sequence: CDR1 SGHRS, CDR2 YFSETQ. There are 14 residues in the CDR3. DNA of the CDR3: TGCGCCAGCAGCACACTCCTAGCGACCGGGGAGCTGTTTTTT. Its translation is CASSTLLATGELFF.

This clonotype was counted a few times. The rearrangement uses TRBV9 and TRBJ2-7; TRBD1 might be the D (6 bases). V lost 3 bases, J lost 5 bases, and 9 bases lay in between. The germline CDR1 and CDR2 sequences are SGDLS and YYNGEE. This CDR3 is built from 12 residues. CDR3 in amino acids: CASSGSGDEQYF. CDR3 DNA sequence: TGTGCCAGCAGCGGATCAGGGGACGAGCAGTACTTC.

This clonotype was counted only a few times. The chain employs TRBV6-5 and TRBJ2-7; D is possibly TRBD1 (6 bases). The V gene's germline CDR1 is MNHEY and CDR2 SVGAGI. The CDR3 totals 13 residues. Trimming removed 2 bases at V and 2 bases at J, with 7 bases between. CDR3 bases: TGTGCCAGCAGTTACGGGGACACCTACGAGCAGTACTTC. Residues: CASSYGDTYEQYF.

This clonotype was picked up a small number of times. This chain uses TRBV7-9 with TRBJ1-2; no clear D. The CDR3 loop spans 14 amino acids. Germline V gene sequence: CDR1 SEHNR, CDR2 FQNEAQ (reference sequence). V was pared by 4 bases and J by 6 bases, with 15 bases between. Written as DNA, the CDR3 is TGTGCCAGCAGCTACGAGACTCGGGTTAATGGCTACACCTTC. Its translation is CASSYETRVNGYTF.

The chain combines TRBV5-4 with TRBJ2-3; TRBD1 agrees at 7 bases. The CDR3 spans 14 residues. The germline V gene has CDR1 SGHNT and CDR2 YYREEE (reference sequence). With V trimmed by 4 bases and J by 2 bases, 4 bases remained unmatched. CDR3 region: CASSGTDYTDTQYF. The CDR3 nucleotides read TGTGCCAGCAGCGGGACAGACTACACAGATACGCAGTATTTT.

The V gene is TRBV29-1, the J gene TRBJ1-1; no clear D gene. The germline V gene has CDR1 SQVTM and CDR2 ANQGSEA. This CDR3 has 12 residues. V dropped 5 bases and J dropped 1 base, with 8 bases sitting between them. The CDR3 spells CSVSRSNTEAFF. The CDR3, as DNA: TGCAGCGTTTCTAGGTCGAACACTGAAGCTTTCTTT.

The CDR3 coding sequence is TGTGCCAGCAGCCGGGAACTAACTTACAATGAGCAGTTCTTC. This translates into CASSRELTYNEQFF. This sequence joins TRBV5-5 and TRBJ2-1; D may be TRBD2 (5 bases). The CDR3 covers 14 residues. In germline, CDR1 is SGHKS, CDR2 YYEKEE (reference sequence). The ends were cut back, 4 bases at V and 4 bases at J, with 12 bases in the middle.

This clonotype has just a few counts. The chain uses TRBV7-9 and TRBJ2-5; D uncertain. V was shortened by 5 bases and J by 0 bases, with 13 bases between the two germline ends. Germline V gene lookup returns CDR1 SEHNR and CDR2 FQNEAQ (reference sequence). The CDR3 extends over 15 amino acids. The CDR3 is CASSILDKHQETQYF. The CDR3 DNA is TGTGCCAGCAGCATACTCGACAAACACCAAGAGACCCAGTACTTC.

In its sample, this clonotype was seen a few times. This CDR3 is CASSQDGASGGTDTQYF. The CDR3 DNA reads TGCGCCAGCAGCCAAGATGGGGCTAGCGGGGGCACAGATACGCAGTATTTT. V and J are TRBV4-3 and TRBJ2-3, with 9 bases that match TRBD2. Losses at the gene ends were 0 bases for V and 1 base for J; bases not matched to a gene: 5. Germline V gene data show CDR1 as LGHNA and CDR2 as YSLEER. The CDR3 runs 17 residues.

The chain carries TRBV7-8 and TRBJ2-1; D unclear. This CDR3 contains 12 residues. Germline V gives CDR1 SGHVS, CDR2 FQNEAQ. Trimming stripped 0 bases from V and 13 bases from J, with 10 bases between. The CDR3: CASSLARQYQFF. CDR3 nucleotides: TGTGCCAGCAGCTTAGCACGGCAGTATCAGTTCTTC.

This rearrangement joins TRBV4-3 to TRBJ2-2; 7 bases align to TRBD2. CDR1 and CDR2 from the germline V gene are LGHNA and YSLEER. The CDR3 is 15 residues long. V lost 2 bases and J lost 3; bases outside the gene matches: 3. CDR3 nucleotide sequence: TGCGCCAGCAGCCAAAGAAGCGGGGACACCGGGGAGCTGTTTTTT. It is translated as CASSQRSGDTGELFF.

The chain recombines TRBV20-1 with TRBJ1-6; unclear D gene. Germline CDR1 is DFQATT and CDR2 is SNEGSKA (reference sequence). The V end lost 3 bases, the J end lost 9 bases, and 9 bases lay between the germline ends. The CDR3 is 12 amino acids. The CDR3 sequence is CSASLRGSPLHF. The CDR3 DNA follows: TGCAGTGCTAGCCTTAGAGGTTCACCCCTCCACTTT.

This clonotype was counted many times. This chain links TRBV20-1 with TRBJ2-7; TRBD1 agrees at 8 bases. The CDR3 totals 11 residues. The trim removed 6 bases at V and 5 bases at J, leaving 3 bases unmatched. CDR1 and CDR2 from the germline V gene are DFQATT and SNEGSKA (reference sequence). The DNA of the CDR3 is TGCAGTGCACAGGGGGATGACGAGCAGTACTTC. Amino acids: CSAQGDDEQYF.

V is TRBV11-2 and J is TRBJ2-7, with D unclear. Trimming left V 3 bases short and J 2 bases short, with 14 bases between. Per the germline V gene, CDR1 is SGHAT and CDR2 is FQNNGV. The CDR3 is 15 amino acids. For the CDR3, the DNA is TGTGCCAGCAGCTTCGAACGATCACACACCTACGAGCAGTACTTC. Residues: CASSFERSHTYEQYF.

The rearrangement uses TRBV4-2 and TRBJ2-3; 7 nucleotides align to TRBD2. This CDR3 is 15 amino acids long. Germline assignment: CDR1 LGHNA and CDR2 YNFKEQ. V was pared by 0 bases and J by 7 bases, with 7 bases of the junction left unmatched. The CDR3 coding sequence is TGTGCCAGCAGCCAAGAGGTGGGGGGGTCGAATACGCAGTATTTT. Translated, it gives CASSQEVGGSNTQYF.

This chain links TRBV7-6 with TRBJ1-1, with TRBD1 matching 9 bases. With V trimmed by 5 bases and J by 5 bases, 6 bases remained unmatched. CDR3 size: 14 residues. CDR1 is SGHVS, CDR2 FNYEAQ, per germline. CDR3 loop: CASSGGQGSTEAFF. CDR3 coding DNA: TGTGCCAGCAGCGGGGGACAGGGATCGACTGAAGCTTTCTTT.

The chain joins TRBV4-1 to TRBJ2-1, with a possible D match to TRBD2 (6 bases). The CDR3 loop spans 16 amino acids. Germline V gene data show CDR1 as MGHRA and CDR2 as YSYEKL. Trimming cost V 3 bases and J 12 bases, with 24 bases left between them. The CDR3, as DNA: TGCGCCAGCAGCCAGGAGGGATATGCCGGCGAGGTGCGGCAGTTCTTC. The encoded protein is CASSQEGYAGEVRQFF.

The CDR3 sequence: CSAPTRGGQPQHF. The CDR3 DNA is TGCAGTGCCCCCACCCGGGGCGGTCAGCCCCAGCATTTT. V gene TRBV20-1 combines with J gene TRBJ1-5; tentatively, D is TRBD1 (5 bases). Germline V gene sequence: CDR1 DFQATT, CDR2 SNEGSKA (reference sequence). The CDR3 runs to 13 residues. Trimming pared 6 bases from V and 6 bases from J, leaving 15 bases between.

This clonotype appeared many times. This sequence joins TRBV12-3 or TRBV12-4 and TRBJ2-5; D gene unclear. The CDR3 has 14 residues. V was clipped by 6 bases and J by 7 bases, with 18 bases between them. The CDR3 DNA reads TGTGCCAGCAGCCCGAGAAAGCAGGAAGGGACCCAGTACTTC. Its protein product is CASSPRKQEGTQYF.